This TCR beta chain was captured by sequencing in a study of blood T cell repertoires in COVID-19. The wider study: The study drew acute and convalescent COVID-19 samples from the United States, Italy and Spain. PBMCs, B-cell-depleted T cells, or T cells provided the cDNA or gDNA that made up the material.

Per the original data handling: Estimated nucleated cell counts came from reference gene primer amplification. The repertoire was sequenced with immunoSEQ multiplex PCR; TCRdb's copy has only in-frame clones and lacks some. The V and J calls and clone size were taken over from that table, and D and trimming were inferred from the DNA. Of approximately 94,000 clones listed, around 90% are singletons. The sample consisted of peripheral blood. The receptor comes from a woman aged 50 to 65 in a cohort sampled during active COVID-19.

The CDR3: CASSQGSGGVVGELFF. DNA of the CDR3: TGTGCCAGCAGCCAAGGTAGCGGGGGAGTGGTCGGGGAGCTGTTTTTT. The chain combines TRBV3-1 (or the pseudogene TRBV3-2) with TRBJ2-2, with 9 bases aligning to TRBD2. The trim removed 1 base at V and 7 bases at J, leaving 7 bases unmatched. The CDR3 is 16 amino acids. Germline assignment: CDR1 LGHDT and CDR2 YNNKEL (reference sequence).